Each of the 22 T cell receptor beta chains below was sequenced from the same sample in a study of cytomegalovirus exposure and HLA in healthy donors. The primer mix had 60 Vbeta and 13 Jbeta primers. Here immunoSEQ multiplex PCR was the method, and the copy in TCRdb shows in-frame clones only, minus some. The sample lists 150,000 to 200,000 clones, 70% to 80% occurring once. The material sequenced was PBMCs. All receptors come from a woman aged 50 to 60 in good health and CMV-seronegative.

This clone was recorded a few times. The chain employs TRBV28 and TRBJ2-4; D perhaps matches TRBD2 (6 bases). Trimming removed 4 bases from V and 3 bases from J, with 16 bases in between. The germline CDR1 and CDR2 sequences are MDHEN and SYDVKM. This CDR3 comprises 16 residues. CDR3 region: CASSSTWGSGKNIQYF. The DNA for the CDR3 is TGTGCCAGCAGTTCCACCTGGGGTAGCGGCAAAAACATTCAGTACTTC.

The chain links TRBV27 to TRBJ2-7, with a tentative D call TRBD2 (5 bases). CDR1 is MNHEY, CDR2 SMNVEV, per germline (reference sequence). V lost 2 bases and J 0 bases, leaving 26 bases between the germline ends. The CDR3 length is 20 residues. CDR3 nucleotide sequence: TGTGCCAGCAGTTTACGCCCCCCCTGGACTGCGGCAAGGAGCTCCTACGAGCAGTACTTC. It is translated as CASSLRPPWTAARSSYEQYF.

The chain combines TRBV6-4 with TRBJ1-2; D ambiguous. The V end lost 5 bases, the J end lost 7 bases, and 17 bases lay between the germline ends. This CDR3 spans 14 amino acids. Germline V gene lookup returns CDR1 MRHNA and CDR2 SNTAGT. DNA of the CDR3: TGTGCCAGCAGTCCCGCCAGGTCGGCGTGTGGCTACACCTTC. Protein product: CASSPARSACGYTF.

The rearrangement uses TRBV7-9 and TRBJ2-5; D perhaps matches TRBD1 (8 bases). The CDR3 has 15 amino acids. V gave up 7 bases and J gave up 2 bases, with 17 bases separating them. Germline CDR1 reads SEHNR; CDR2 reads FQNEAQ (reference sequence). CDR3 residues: CASIRTGRGQETQYF. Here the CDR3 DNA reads TGTGCCAGCATCCGGACAGGGAGGGGGCAAGAGACCCAGTACTTC.

The CDR3 bases are TGCAGCGTTCAACAGGGAAATTTCCATGGCTACACCTTC. Its translation: CSVQQGNFHGYTF. This rearrangement joins TRBV29-1 to TRBJ1-2; D perhaps matches TRBD1 (6 bases). Trimming removed 5 bases at V and 6 bases at J, with 16 bases between. This CDR3 has 13 residues. From germline, CDR1 is SQVTM and CDR2 ANQGSEA.

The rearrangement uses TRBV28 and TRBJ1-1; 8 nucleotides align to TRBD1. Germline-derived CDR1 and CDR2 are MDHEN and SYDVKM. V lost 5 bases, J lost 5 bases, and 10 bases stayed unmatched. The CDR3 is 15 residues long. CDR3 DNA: TGTGCCAGCAGTCCCCTGGCCAGGGGGCGGACTGAAGCTTTCTTT. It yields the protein CASSPLARGRTEAFF. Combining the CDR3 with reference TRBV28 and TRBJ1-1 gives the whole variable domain DVKVTQSSRYLVKRTGEKVFLECVQDMDHENMFWYRQDPGLGLRLIYFSYDVKMKEKGDIPEGYSVSREKKERFSLILESASTNQTSMYLCASSPLARGRTEAFFGQGTRLTVV.

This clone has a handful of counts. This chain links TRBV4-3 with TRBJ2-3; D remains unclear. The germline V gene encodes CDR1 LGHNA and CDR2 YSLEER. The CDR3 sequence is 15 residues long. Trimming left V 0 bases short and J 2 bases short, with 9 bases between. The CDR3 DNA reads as TGCGCCAGCAGCCAAGATCCAGGCGCCACAGATACGCAGTATTTT. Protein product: CASSQDPGATDTQYF.

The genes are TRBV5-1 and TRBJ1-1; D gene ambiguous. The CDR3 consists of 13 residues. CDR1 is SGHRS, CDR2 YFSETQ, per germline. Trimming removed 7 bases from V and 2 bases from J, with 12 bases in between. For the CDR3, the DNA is TGCGCCAGCGCAGCGGGGATTAACACTGAAGCTTTCTTT. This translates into CASAAGINTEAFF.

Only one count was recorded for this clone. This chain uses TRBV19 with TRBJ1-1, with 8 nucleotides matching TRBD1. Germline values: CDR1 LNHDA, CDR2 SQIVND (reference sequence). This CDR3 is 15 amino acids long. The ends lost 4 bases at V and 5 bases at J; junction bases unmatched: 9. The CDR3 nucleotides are TGTGCCAGTAGTACCCGGCCAGACAGGGGAACTGAAGCTTTCTTT. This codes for CASSTRPDRGTEAFF.

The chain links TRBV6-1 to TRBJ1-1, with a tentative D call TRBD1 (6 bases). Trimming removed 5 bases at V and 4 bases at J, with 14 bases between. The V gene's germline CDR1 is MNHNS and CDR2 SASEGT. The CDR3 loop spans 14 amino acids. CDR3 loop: CASSPRDTFTEAFF. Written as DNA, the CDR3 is TGTGCCAGCAGTCCCCGGGACACCTTCACTGAAGCTTTCTTT.

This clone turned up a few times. In DNA form, the CDR3 reads TGTGCCAGCAGGGGGGGTCTATGGAACACTGAAGCTTTCTTT. Its protein product is CASRGGLWNTEAFF. This chain connects TRBV6-4 to TRBJ1-1; possible D gene TRBD1, 5 bases. The V gene's germline CDR1 is MRHNA and CDR2 SNTAGT. The germline V and J ends were trimmed by 6 bases and 1 base, with 12 bases remaining between them. The CDR3 runs 14 residues.

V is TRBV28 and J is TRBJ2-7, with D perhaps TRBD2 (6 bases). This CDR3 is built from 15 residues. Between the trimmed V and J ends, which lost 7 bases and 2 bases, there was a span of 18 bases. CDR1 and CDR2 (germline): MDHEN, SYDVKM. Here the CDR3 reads CASTPTGTRTYEQYF. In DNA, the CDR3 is TGTGCCAGCACCCCCACCGGGACTCGTACCTACGAGCAGTACTTC. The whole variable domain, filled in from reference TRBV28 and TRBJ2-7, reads DVKVTQSSRYLVKRTGEKVFLECVQDMDHENMFWYRQDPGLGLRLIYFSYDVKMKEKGDIPEGYSVSREKKERFSLILESASTNQTSMYLCASTPTGTRTYEQYFGPGTRLTVT.

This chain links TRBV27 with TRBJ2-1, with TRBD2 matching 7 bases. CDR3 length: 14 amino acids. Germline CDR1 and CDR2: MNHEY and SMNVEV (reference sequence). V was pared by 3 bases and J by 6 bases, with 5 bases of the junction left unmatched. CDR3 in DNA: TGTGCCAGCAGTTTGCTGGGGGGGGGCAATGAGCAGTTCTTC. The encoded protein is CASSLLGGGNEQFF.

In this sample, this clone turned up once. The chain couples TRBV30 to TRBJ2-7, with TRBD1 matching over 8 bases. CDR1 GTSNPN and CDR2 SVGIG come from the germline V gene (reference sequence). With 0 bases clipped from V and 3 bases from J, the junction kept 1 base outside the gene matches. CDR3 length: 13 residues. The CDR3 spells CAWSVGTGYEQYF. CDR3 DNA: TGTGCCTGGAGTGTAGGGACAGGCTACGAGCAGTACTTC.

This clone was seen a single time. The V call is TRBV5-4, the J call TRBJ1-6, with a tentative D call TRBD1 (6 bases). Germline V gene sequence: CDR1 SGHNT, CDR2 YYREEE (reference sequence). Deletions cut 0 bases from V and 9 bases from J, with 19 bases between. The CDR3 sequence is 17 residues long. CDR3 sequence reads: CASSLGRTNRVSSPLHF. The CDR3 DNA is TGTGCCAGCAGCTTGGGGCGCACCAACAGGGTAAGTTCACCCCTCCACTTT.

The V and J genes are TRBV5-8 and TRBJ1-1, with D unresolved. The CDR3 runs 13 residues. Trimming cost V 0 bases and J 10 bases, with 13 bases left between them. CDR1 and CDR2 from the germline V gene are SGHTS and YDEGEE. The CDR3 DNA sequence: TGTGCCAGCAGCTTGGTGATTTCCTCGGGAGCTTTCTTT. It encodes CASSLVISSGAFF.

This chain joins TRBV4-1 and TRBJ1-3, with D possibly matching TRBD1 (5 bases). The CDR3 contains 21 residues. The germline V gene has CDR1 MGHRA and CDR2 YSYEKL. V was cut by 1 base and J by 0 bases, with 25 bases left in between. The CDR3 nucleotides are TGCGCCAGCAGCCAAGTAGGGCTCCGGGGGGAGAAGACCCTCTCTGGAAACACCATATATTTT. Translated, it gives CASSQVGLRGEKTLSGNTIYF.

The CDR3 loop is CASSPSSYEQYF. CDR3 sequence (DNA): TGTGCCAGCAGCCCCAGCTCCTACGAGCAGTACTTC. The V call is TRBV7-9, the J call TRBJ2-7; D not resolved. This CDR3 has 12 amino acids. Trimming took 5 bases from V and 0 from J, leaving 5 bases between them. CDR1 is SEHNR, CDR2 FQNEAQ, per germline (reference sequence).

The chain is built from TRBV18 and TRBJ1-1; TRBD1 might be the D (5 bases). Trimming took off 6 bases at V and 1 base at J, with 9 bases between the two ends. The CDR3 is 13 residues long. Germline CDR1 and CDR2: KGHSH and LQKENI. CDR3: CASSDGQNTEAFF. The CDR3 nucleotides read TGTGCCAGCTCCGATGGACAGAACACTGAAGCTTTCTTT.

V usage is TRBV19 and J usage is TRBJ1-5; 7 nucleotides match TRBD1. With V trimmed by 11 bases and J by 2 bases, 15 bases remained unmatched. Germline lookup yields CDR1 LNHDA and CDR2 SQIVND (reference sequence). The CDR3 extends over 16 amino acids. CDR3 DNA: TGTGCCTCGGATGGGACAGCCGCGGATGGCAATCAGCCCCAGCATTTT. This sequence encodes CASDGTAADGNQPQHF.

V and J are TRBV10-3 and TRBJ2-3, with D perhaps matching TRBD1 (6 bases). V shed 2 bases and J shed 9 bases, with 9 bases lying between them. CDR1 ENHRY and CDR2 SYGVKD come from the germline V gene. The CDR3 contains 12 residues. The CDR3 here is CAISERGSTQYF. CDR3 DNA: TGTGCCATCAGTGAGAGGGGGAGCACGCAGTATTTT.

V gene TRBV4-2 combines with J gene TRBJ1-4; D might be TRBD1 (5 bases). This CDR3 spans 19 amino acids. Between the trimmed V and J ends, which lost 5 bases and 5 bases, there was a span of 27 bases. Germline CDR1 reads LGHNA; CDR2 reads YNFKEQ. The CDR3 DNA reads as TGTGCCAGCAGCTTGAGGGAGATCCAGGGCAGAGGGAGGAATGAAAAACTGTTTTTT. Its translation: CASSLREIQGRGRNEKLFF.